Described below is a single T cell receptor (beta chain) sequence and its context. Antigen: not known. The data are from a study of cytomegalovirus exposure and HLA in healthy donors. About the research overall: The same platform used for the 666 first-cohort repertoires was also used for the 120 or so validation repertoires, as a later analysis reported.

Notes on the study in general: The TCR clusters that emerged in the first cohort tended, a later analysis found, to co-occur in the 95 to 150 validation repertoires.

Sequencing used immunoSEQ multiplex PCR; TCRdb keeps in-frame clones, though not all of them. Here the sample spans about 110,000 clones, 90% to 97% being singletons. CDR3 size: 14 residues. Germline V gives CDR1 MDHEN, CDR2 SYDVKM. The trim removed 3 bases at V and 4 bases at J, leaving 5 bases unmatched. This chain uses TRBV28 with TRBJ2-5; the match to TRBD1 covers 7 bases. This TCR derives from a woman between 18 and 29 years old in good health and CMV-seronegative. Sequencing was done on a sample of PBMCs. CDR3 in DNA: TGTGCCAGCAGTTTCGGCAGGGGGTCAGAGACCCAGTACTTC. Protein product: CASSFGRGSETQYF.